A selection of T cell receptor beta chains follows, all from one sample in a study of T cells in Graves' hyperthyroidism and ophthalmopathy. TCRdb itself ran the multiplex PCR reads through MiXCR, one entry per CDR3 protein. The sample lists 500,000 to 650,000 distinct CDR3 sequences; 15% to 20% were seen once. Sequencing used blood. These receptors all come from a woman aged 18 to 35 with Graves' ophthalmopathy. Each CDR3 is given with its conserved first and last residue. Fields, in order: V gene, clone size, J gene, D gene, CDR3 DNA, CDR3 protein. The D gene is left open where the match is weak. Expanded clones get a size class; other rows say once, few or many, or leave the size out.

>TRBV5-1|few|TRBJ2-7|NA
TGCGCCAGCAGCTTGGAGGCAGTTTCCTGCGAGCAGTACTTC
CASSLEAVSCEQYF
>TRBV5-1|few|TRBJ2-5|NA
TGCGCCAGCAGCTTCCGACTACCCCCTCAAGAGACCCAGTACTTC
CASSFRLPPQETQYF
>TRBV6-1|NA|TRBJ1-1|TRBD1
TGTGCCAGCAGTTATGAGACGGGACAGACCACTGAAGCTTTCTTT
CASSYETGQTTEAFF
>TRBV7-3|few|TRBJ2-3|TRBD1
TGTGCCAGCAGCACCCTGGGACAGGGGTTAGATACGCAGTATTTT
CASSTLGQGLDTQYF
>TRBV2|many|TRBJ1-1|NA
TGTGCCAGCAGTGAAGGAGGGGTGGGCACTGAAGCTTTCTTT
CASSEGGVGTEAFF
>TRBV5-1|NA|TRBJ1-2|NA
TGCGCCAGCAGCTTGGAGGGTTATGGCTGCACCTTC
CASSLEGYGCTF
>TRBV2|many|TRBJ2-5|NA
TGTGCCAGCAGTGCCCTGGATAAAGAGACCCAGTACTTC
CASSALDKETQYF
>TRBV7-8|few|TRBJ2-5|NA
TGTGCCAGCAGCTTCGCCCCGAGGGAGACCCAGTACTTC
CASSFAPRETQYF
>TRBV19|few|TRBJ1-1|NA
TGTGCCAGTAGTATTAAGACGAACACTGAAGCTTTCTTT
CASSIKTNTEAFF
>TRBV28|many|TRBJ2-2|NA
TGTGCCAGCAGTCCTGACAGGACCGGGGAGCTGTTTTTT
CASSPDRTGELFF
>TRBV20-1|NA|TRBJ2-3|TRBD2
TGCAGTGCTAGAGAGAAATACCCGGGACTAGCGAGGACAGATACGCAGTATTTT
CSAREKYPGLARTDTQYF
>TRBV7-2|NA|TRBJ2-2|TRBD2
TGTGCCAGCAGCTTAATCCGGGCTAGCGGTCCCGGGGAGCTGTTTTTT
CASSLIRASGPGELFF
>TRBV20-1|few|TRBJ1-1|NA
TGCAGTGCCCCCCAAGACAGTTTAAACACTGAAGCTTTCTTT
CSAPQDSLNTEAFF
>TRBV27|NA|TRBJ1-4|NA
TGTGCCAGCAGTAGGGCGGGATCTAATGAAAAACTGTTTTTT
CASSRAGSNEKLFF